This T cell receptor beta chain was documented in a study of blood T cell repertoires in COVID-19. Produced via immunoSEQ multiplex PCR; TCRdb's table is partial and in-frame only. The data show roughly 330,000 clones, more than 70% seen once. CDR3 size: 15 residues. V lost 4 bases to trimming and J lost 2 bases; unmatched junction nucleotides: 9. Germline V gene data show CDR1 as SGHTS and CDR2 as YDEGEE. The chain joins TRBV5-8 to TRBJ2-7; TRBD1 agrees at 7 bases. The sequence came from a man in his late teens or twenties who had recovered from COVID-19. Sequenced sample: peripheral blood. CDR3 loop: CASSLGTVRTYEQYF. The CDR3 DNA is TGTGCCAGCAGCCTGGGGACAGTTCGGACCTACGAGCAGTACTTC. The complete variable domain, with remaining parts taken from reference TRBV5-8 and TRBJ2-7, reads EAGVTQSPTHLIKTRGQQATLRCSPISGHTSVYWYQQALGLGLQFLLWYDEGEERNRGNFPPRFSGRQFPNYSSELNVNALELEDSALYLCASSLGTVRTYEQYFGPGTRLTVT.